One sample yielded the 20 T cell receptor beta chains listed below, sequenced in a study of T-cell memory formation after mild COVID-19. TCRdb reanalysed the 5' RACE reads using MiXCR and keeps one entry per CDR3 protein. The table lists approximately 150,000 distinct CDR3 sequences, around 15% of them singletons. The sample comprised PBMCs or a T cell subset sorted from them (not recorded which). These receptors came from an adult woman who had mild COVID-19 (a few samples of this study predate the infection). Cell type and time point are not known.

J is TRBJ2-5 and V is TRBV6-2 or TRBV6-3, with TRBD2 as a possible D gene (6 bases). Germline-derived CDR1 and CDR2 are MNHEY and SVGEGT. V lost 6 bases and J 2 bases, leaving 19 bases between the germline ends. CDR3 length: 16 residues. CDR3 residues: CASSRRGSGIQETQYF. DNA for the CDR3: TGTGCCAGCAGCCGCCGGGGTAGCGGAATACAAGAGACCCAGTACTTC.

This sequence joins TRBV29-1 and TRBJ2-1; 7 nucleotides agree with TRBD2. V shed 7 bases and J 6 bases; nucleotides not matched to a gene: 9. Germline V CDR1 and CDR2: SQVTM, ANQGSEA. The CDR3 consists of 13 residues. Here the CDR3 DNA reads TGCAGCGCGTTGGGCGGGAGTGTCAATGAGCAGTTCTTC. The encoded protein is CSALGGSVNEQFF.

The chain combines TRBV3-1 with TRBJ2-7; 8 positions match TRBD2. The CDR3 loop spans 15 amino acids. V was pared by 6 bases and J by 6 bases, with 13 bases of the junction left unmatched. The germline gives CDR1 LGHDT, CDR2 YNNKEL (reference sequence). The CDR3 bases are TGTGCCAGCAGTCGCCGAGAACTAGCGGTAGGCGAGCAGTACTTC. Its translation: CASSRRELAVGEQYF.

This clonotype was counted many times. The chain couples TRBV7-2 to TRBJ2-3; maybe TRBD2 (5 bases). The CDR3 totals 18 residues. The germline V gene encodes CDR1 SGHTA and CDR2 FQGNSA. Trimming pared 5 bases from V and 2 bases from J, leaving 23 bases between. CDR3 sequence: CASSPRMRGGRSTDTQYF. In DNA form, the CDR3 reads TGTGCCAGCAGCCCCCGTATGCGCGGAGGAAGGTCCACAGATACGCAGTATTTT. Looking up the rest from reference TRBV7-2 and TRBJ2-3 gives the full variable domain: GAGVSQSPSNKVTEKGKDVELRCDPISGHTALYWYRQSLGQGLEFLIYFQGNSAPDKSGLPSDRFSAERTGGSVSTLTIQRTQQEDSAVYLCASSPRMRGGRSTDTQYFGPGTRLTVL.

The V and J genes are TRBV5-1 and TRBJ2-7, with 7 bases lining up with TRBD1. Trimming cost V 0 bases and J 4 bases; bases outside gene matches: 4. This CDR3 region has 14 residues. Germline CDR1 reads SGHRS; CDR2 reads YFSETQ. The CDR3 loop is CASSLGDSEYEQYF. The CDR3 DNA follows: TGCGCCAGCAGCTTGGGGGACAGTGAGTACGAGCAGTACTTC.

This clonotype was seen more than once but under ten times. The V and J genes are TRBV27 and TRBJ2-3, with no clear D. This CDR3 has 14 residues. The V gene lost 2 bases and the J gene lost 8 bases, with 14 bases spanning the gap. CDR1 is MNHEY, CDR2 SMNVEV, per germline (reference sequence). In DNA, the CDR3 is TGTGCCAGCAGTTTACGGTCCGGGCCTAGTACGCAGTATTTT. Its protein is CASSLRSGPSTQYF.

This clonotype was seen a single time. The chain combines TRBV12-3 or TRBV12-4 with TRBJ2-1; tentative D call: TRBD2 (5 bases). Between the trimmed V and J ends, which lost 6 bases and 7 bases, there was a span of 19 bases. The length of the CDR3 is 15 residues. In DNA, the CDR3 is TGTGCCAGCAGATTAAGGCAGTTTCGAGGGAATGAGCAGTTCTTC. This sequence encodes CASRLRQFRGNEQFF.

J is TRBJ1-2 and V is TRBV7-8; D gene unclear. The CDR3 is made up of 13 amino acids. The germline gives CDR1 SGHVS, CDR2 FQNEAQ. V was shortened by 5 bases and J by 4 bases, with 11 bases between the two germline ends. The CDR3 bases are TGTGCCAGCAGCGAAGATACAGCCTATGGCTACACCTTC. Its translation is CASSEDTAYGYTF.

This clonotype was recorded a few times. J is TRBJ2-5 and V is TRBV18; TRBD2 matches 10 bases. Losses at the gene ends were 1 base for V and 2 bases for J; bases not matched to a gene: 10. Germline CDR1 reads KGHSH; CDR2 reads LQKENI. This CDR3 is built from 18 residues. The CDR3 is CASSPRALAGATQETQYF. The DNA for the CDR3 is TGTGCCAGCTCACCACGAGCCCTAGCGGGGGCCACACAAGAGACCCAGTACTTC.

This clonotype was counted only a few times. The rearrangement links TRBV2 to TRBJ1-1, with 10 positions matching TRBD1. With 5 bases clipped from V and 5 bases from J, the junction kept 5 bases outside the gene matches. CDR3 length: 14 amino acids. From germline, CDR1 is SNHLY and CDR2 FYNNEI. The CDR3 bases are TGTGCCAGCAGTACGGGGACAGGGGAAACTGAAGCTTTCTTT. As protein: CASSTGTGETEAFF.

This clonotype was seen a few times. V is TRBV6-5 and J is TRBJ2-1, with 10 bases matching TRBD2. The CDR3 runs to 16 residues. J gave up 0 bases and V 6 bases, and 5 bases lay outside the gene matches. Germline CDR1 and CDR2: MNHEY and SVGAGI. The CDR3 loop reads CASRTLAGSSYNEQFF. Here the CDR3 DNA reads TGTGCCAGCAGGACACTAGCGGGGAGCTCCTACAATGAGCAGTTCTTC.

The chain is built from TRBV10-3 and TRBJ2-3; 7 bases map to TRBD2. Germline-derived CDR1 and CDR2 are ENHRY and SYGVKD. The junction had 7 bases not matched to a gene; V was cut back by 10 bases and J by 3 bases. CDR3 size: 13 residues. The chain's CDR3 is CASHGGSTDTQYF. The CDR3 DNA reads as TGTGCCAGCCATGGCGGGAGTACAGATACGCAGTATTTT.

This clonotype was detected a few times. This chain links TRBV29-1 with TRBJ1-1; 7 bases fit TRBD1. The CDR3 is 13 amino acids. Germline V gene data show CDR1 as SQVTM and CDR2 as ANQGSEA. V was clipped by 4 bases and J by 1 base; unmatched bases: 3. The CDR3 coding sequence is TGCAGCGTTGTGCGGGACAGGAACACTGAAGCTTTCTTT. Translation: CSVVRDRNTEAFF.

The chain has TRBV5-1 and TRBJ1-2; 9 bases map to TRBD1. After removal of 3 bases from V and 8 bases from J, the junction contained 11 bases not matched to a gene. The CDR3 loop spans 15 amino acids. CDR1 is SGHRS and CDR2 is YFSETQ in the germline V gene. CDR3 sequence (DNA): TGCGCCAGCAGCTGGTACCGGGACAGGGCAGAAGGCTACACCTTC. Protein sequence: CASSWYRDRAEGYTF.

The chain joins TRBV19 to TRBJ2-5, with a weak D call TRBD2 (5 bases). CDR3 length equals 13 residues. Trimming took 10 bases from V and 3 from J, leaving 15 bases between them. CDR1 is LNHDA and CDR2 is SQIVND in the germline V gene (reference sequence). The CDR3 region is CATGVNGEETQYF. In DNA form, the CDR3 reads TGTGCCACCGGGGTTAATGGGGAAGAGACCCAGTACTTC.

The gene calls are TRBV7-2 and TRBJ2-5; 7 bases are shared with TRBD2. J was trimmed by 5 bases and V by 3 bases; bases with no gene match: 9. CDR1 and CDR2 (germline): SGHTA, FQGNSA. This CDR3 is 15 amino acids long. The CDR3: CASSFLGGVSETQYF. CDR3 DNA sequence: TGTGCCAGCAGCTTCCTGGGGGGGGTCTCGGAGACCCAGTACTTC.

At least ten counts were recorded for this clonotype. The chain has TRBV27 and TRBJ2-7; D may be TRBD1 (6 bases). Trimming stripped 6 bases from V and 0 bases from J, with 15 bases between. The CDR3 contains 15 residues. CDR1 and CDR2 from the germline V gene are MNHEY and SMNVEV (reference sequence). The CDR3 here is CASRTTGQRSYEQYF. The DNA for the CDR3 is TGTGCCAGCAGGACCACCGGACAGCGCTCCTACGAGCAGTACTTC.

The chain employs TRBV27 and TRBJ1-6; the match to TRBD1 covers 8 bases. The CDR3 loop spans 14 amino acids. CDR1 and CDR2 from the germline V gene are MNHEY and SMNVEV (reference sequence). J gave up 14 bases and V 6 bases, and 12 bases lay outside the gene matches. The CDR3: CASRPGTGSLALHF. The CDR3 region has the DNA TGTGCCAGCAGACCCGGGACAGGTTCATTGGCCCTCCACTTT.

This clonotype was detected only a few times. The chain employs TRBV15 and TRBJ2-3, with D unresolved. From germline, CDR1 is LNHNV and CDR2 YYDKDF (reference sequence). V was pared by 2 bases and J by 2 bases, with 8 bases between. This CDR3 contains 14 residues. The CDR3 loop reads CATSRQEFTDTQYF. The CDR3, as DNA: TGTGCCACCAGCAGACAGGAATTCACAGATACGCAGTATTTT.

The chain uses TRBV24-1 and TRBJ1-5; D is perhaps TRBD1 (6 bases). Trimming stripped 4 bases from V and 4 bases from J, with 13 bases between. The CDR3 has 15 residues. Germline V gives CDR1 KGHDR, CDR2 SFDVKD. The CDR3, as DNA: TGTGCCACCAGTGAATCAGGGGAAGGGAATCAGCCCCAGCATTTT. Protein sequence: CATSESGEGNQPQHF.